This T cell receptor beta chain was obtained from a study of CD8+ T cells in alopecia areata. Study-wide points: Greater clonality was observed in lesional scalp samples, especially alopecia totalis/universalis, versus normal scalp.

Extracted RNA was reverse transcribed into cDNA, the sequencing template. Here immunoSEQ multiplex PCR was the method, and the copy in TCRdb shows in-frame clones only, minus some. The sample consists of around 120,000 clones, roughly two fifths of them appearing once. Germline CDR1 is SGHTA and CDR2 is FQGNSA. Trimming cost V 5 bases and J 8 bases; bases outside gene matches: 10. CDR3 size: 14 residues. With respect to this clone: The antigen is unknown.

The clonotype originates from a human donor with alopecia areata. Sequencing was carried out using CD4+ T cells sorted from blood. The chain couples TRBV7-2 to TRBJ1-2, with 8 bases aligning to TRBD1. In DNA, the CDR3 is TGTGCCAGCAGCCCCCGACAGGGGATTCAGGGCTACACCTTC. It yields the protein CASSPRQGIQGYTF.